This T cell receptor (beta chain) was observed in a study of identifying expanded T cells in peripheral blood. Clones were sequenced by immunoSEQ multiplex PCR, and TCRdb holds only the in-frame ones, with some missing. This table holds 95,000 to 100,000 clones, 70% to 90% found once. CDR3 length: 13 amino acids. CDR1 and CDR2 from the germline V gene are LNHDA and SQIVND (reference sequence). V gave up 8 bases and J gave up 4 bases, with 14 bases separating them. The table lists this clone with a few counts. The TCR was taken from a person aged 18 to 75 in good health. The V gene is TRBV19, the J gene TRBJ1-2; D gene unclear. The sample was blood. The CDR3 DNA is TGTGCCAGTCGATTGGACGGTCTCTATGGCTACACCTTC. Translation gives CASRLDGLYGYTF.